Listed below are T cell receptor beta chains from one sample, sequenced in a study of blood T cell repertoires in COVID-19. Here immunoSEQ multiplex PCR was the method, and the copy in TCRdb shows in-frame clones only, minus some. The sample lists under 200,000 clones; roughly 87% were seen once. Sequencing was done on a sample of PBMCs or T cells enriched from blood (not recorded which). Source of these receptors: a woman aged 50 to 65 who had recovered from COVID-19. Both conserved end residues are part of each CDR3. D genes are given only for firm matches. Size tells how often a clone was seen (once, few, many) or the class of an expanded clone, and some rows leave it out.

j_call d_call v_call clone_size cdr3_aa cdr3_nt
TRBJ1-5 - TRBV15 - CATSSKGYQPQHF TGTGCCACCAGCTCAAAGGGGTATCAGCCCCAGCATTTT
TRBJ2-7 - TRBV28 - CASSPPPNYEQYF TGTGCCAGCAGTCCACCACCTAACTACGAGCAGTACTTC
TRBJ2-5 - TRBV7-6 - CASSTPKTRGETQYF TGTGCCAGCAGCACACCCAAGACTAGGGGAGAGACCCAGTACTTC
TRBJ2-7 - TRBV6-5 - CASSLDRRSYEQYF TGTGCCAGCAGTCTAGACAGGCGCTCCTACGAGCAGTACTTC
TRBJ2-7 - TRBV28 few CASSLYVDEQYF TGTGCCAGCAGTTTGTATGTTGACGAGCAGTACTTC
TRBJ2-5 TRBD1 TRBV7-7 - CASTPGTGGGETQYF TGTGCTAGCACTCCCGGGACAGGGGGCGGGGAGACCCAGTACTTC
TRBJ1-1 - TRBV5-4 - CASSLGSRGSAFF TGTGCCAGCAGCTTGGGTTCCCGAGGTTCAGCTTTCTTT
TRBJ2-1 - TRBV7-2 - CASSFSRGDEQFF TGTGCCAGCAGCTTCAGCAGGGGGGATGAGCAGTTCTTC
TRBJ2-7 TRBD1 TRBV6-2/TRBV6-3 - CASSTRTGFTQYF TGTGCCAGCAGTACCCGGACAGGGTTCACGCAGTACTTC
TRBJ2-7 - TRBV7-8 - CASGAGILYEQYF TGTGCCAGCGGAGCCGGGATCCTCTACGAGCAGTACTTC
TRBJ2-1 TRBD2 TRBV27 once CASSFGSGRTNNEQFF TGTGCCAGCAGTTTTGGCAGCGGGAGGACTAACAATGAGCAGTTCTTC
TRBJ1-5 - TRBV19 - CASNRQVNSNQPQHF TGTGCCAGCAACAGACAGGTTAATAGCAATCAGCCCCAGCATTTT
TRBJ2-2 TRBD1 TRBV30 - CAWSVLGTGITGELFF TGTGCCTGGAGTGTACTTGGGACAGGGATCACCGGGGAGCTGTTTTTT
TRBJ1-1 TRBD1 TRBV19 - CASSIARGRSMNTEAFF TGTGCCAGTAGTATAGCCAGGGGGCGATCCATGAACACTGAAGCTTTCTTT
TRBJ2-3 TRBD1 TRBV11-1 - CASSAAGGGKYTQYF TGTGCCAGCAGCGCCGCAGGGGGCGGGAAATATACGCAGTATTTT
TRBJ2-7 TRBD1 TRBV2 - CASSGQGRNEQYF TGTGCCAGCAGTGGACAGGGGAGGAACGAGCAGTACTTC
TRBJ1-2 - TRBV19 - CASSRGQLTGLNGYTF TGTGCCAGTAGTAGAGGGCAACTAACAGGGCTCAATGGCTACACCTTC
TRBJ1-1 - TRBV12-3/TRBV12-4 - CASSREDSEAFF TGTGCCAGCAGTAGAGAGGACTCTGAAGCTTTCTTT
TRBJ2-2 - TRBV6-4 - CASSDGFTGELFF TGTGCCAGCAGTGACGGCTTCACCGGGGAGCTGTTTTTT
TRBJ1-5 TRBD1 TRBV7-8 - CASSLADRTNQPQHF TGTGCCAGCAGCTTAGCGGACAGGACCAATCAGCCCCAGCATTTT
TRBJ2-2 TRBD1 TRBV14 - CASSQVMDRGRIMSGELFF TGTGCCAGCAGCCAAGTTATGGACAGGGGGCGCATAATGTCAGGGGAGCTGTTTTTT
TRBJ2-5 - TRBV9 - CASSVVPTMTGRVETQYF TGTGCCAGCAGCGTAGTCCCTACCATGACAGGAAGGGTAGAGACCCAGTACTTC
TRBJ2-7 TRBD1 TRBV4-1 - CASSQAPTGVGYEQYF TGCGCCAGCAGCCAAGCCCCGACAGGGGTGGGCTACGAGCAGTACTTC
TRBJ2-7 TRBD2 TRBV28 - CASSKAGGSSEQYF TGTGCCAGCAGCAAAGCGGGAGGATCCAGCGAGCAGTACTTC
TRBJ1-1 - TRBV29-1 once CSVGSNTEAFF TGCAGCGTTGGGAGCAACACTGAAGCTTTCTTT
TRBJ1-2 - TRBV11-2 - CASSSGQVYGYTF TGTGCCAGCAGCTCCGGACAAGTCTATGGCTACACCTTC
TRBJ1-4 TRBD1 TRBV3-1/TRBV3-2 - CASSQVPDRAEKLFF TGTGCCAGCAGCCAAGTGCCCGACAGGGCCGAAAAACTGTTTTTT
TRBJ1-2 - TRBV7-9 once CASSLSGFYGYTF TGTGCCAGCAGCTTATCGGGGTTCTATGGCTACACCTTC
TRBJ2-3 TRBD1 TRBV2 once CASSGQGLGTDTQYF TGTGCCAGCAGCGGACAGGGGCTCGGCACAGATACGCAGTATTTT
TRBJ2-2 - TRBV28 - CASSWIAENTGELFF TGTGCCAGCAGTTGGATCGCGGAGAACACCGGGGAGCTGTTTTTT
TRBJ2-3 TRBD2 TRBV19 - CASSIGASGRDTQYF TGTGCCAGTAGTATAGGGGCTAGCGGGAGGGATACGCAGTATTTT
TRBJ1-3 - TRBV28 - CATRPEDSGNTIYF TGTGCCACCAGGCCAGAAGACTCTGGAAACACCATATATTTT
TRBJ2-3 - TRBV6-2/TRBV6-3 - CASSFGGDTDTQYF TGTGCCAGCAGTTTCGGAGGAGACACAGATACGCAGTATTTT
TRBJ1-1 - TRBV28 - CASSFRRGGNTEAFF TGTGCCAGCAGTTTCCGCCGGGGAGGGAACACTGAAGCTTTCTTT
TRBJ1-4 TRBD1 TRBV28 - CASAGTGGRTNEKLFF TGTGCCAGCGCCGGGACAGGGGGCAGAACTAATGAAAAACTGTTTTTT
TRBJ2-1 TRBD1 TRBV5-4 - CASSGPGQTISYNEQFF TGTGCCAGCAGCGGACCGGGACAGACAATCTCCTACAATGAGCAGTTCTTC
TRBJ2-7 - TRBV21-1 - CASRNREDSYEQYF TGTGCCAGCAGAAACCGGGAAGACTCCTACGAGCAGTACTTC
TRBJ2-1 TRBD1 TRBV19 - CASSTGQGAINEQFF TGTGCCAGTAGTACGGGACAGGGGGCCATCAATGAGCAGTTCTTC
TRBJ2-1 - TRBV19 - CARHGLALGRGNEQFF TGTGCCAGACATGGTTTGGCACTAGGGCGGGGCAATGAGCAGTTCTTC
TRBJ2-7 - TRBV19 - CASRGTSYEQYF TGTGCCAGTAGGGGCACCTCCTACGAGCAGTACTTC
TRBJ2-4 TRBD1 TRBV2 once CASSRWTGSLAKNIQYF TGTGCCAGCAGTCGATGGACAGGGTCTCTAGCCAAAAACATTCAGTACTTC
TRBJ2-5 - TRBV7-9 few CASSLVGGPETQYF TGTGCCAGCAGCTTGGTCGGGGGGCCGGAGACCCAGTACTTC
TRBJ1-2 - TRBV7-9 - CASSLGAQESYGYTF TGTGCCAGCAGCTTAGGGGCCCAGGAATCTTATGGCTACACCTTC
TRBJ1-6 - TRBV7-2 - CASSPKGGLNSPLHF TGTGCCAGCAGCCCGAAGGGGGGGCTTAATTCACCCCTCCACTTT
TRBJ1-2 - TRBV11-2 - CASSLVQSNYGYTF TGTGCCAGCAGCTTAGTTCAATCTAACTATGGCTACACCTTC
TRBJ2-1 - TRBV28 once CASSLAGLYEQFF TGTGCCAGCAGTTTAGCGGGGCTGTATGAGCAGTTCTTC
TRBJ1-2 TRBD1 TRBV29-1 - CSVSGTGGALEYGYTF TGCAGCGTCTCCGGGACAGGGGGCGCCTTGGAATATGGCTACACCTTC
TRBJ2-7 TRBD1 TRBV6-5 - CASSFKGQGAYEQYF TGTGCCAGCAGTTTTAAGGGACAGGGTGCCTACGAGCAGTACTTC
TRBJ2-1 TRBD2 TRBV4-2 - CASSRGSSGSGSQFF TGTGCCAGCAGCCGCGGGTCTAGCGGGTCCGGCTCCCAGTTCTTC
TRBJ2-2 TRBD2 TRBV6-2/TRBV6-3 - CASSTSGLAGGTGELFF TGTGCCAGCAGCACCTCGGGACTAGCGGGAGGCACCGGGGAGCTGTTTTTT
TRBJ2-1 TRBD2 TRBV19 - CASSRGSGRMIDNEQFF TGTGCCAGTAGTCGGGGTAGCGGGAGGATGATCGACAATGAGCAGTTCTTC
TRBJ1-6 - TRBV7-9 - CASSLVSDFNSPLHF TGTGCCAGCAGCTTAGTTTCAGATTTTAATTCACCCCTCCACTTT
TRBJ2-7 - TRBV7-3 - CASSLRGADEQYF TGTGCCAGCAGCTTACGTGGGGCAGATGAGCAGTACTTC
TRBJ2-7 - TRBV4-1 - CASSQVRGYEQYF TGCGCCAGCAGCCAAGTTAGGGGGTACGAGCAGTACTTC
TRBJ1-1 TRBD1 TRBV5-1 - CASSLGDRNTEAFF TGCGCCAGCAGCTTGGGGGACAGGAACACTGAAGCTTTCTTT